The 20 T cell receptor beta chains listed next were all sequenced from one sample in a study of CD8+CD57+ T cells in acquired aplastic anemia. Genomic DNA was employed as the template in profiling TCR beta VDJ and CDR3. TCRdb itself ran the reads through MiXCR, one entry per CDR3 protein. Among 200,000 or so distinct CDR3 sequences listed, about three fifths were seen once. The material sequenced was sorted CD4+, CD8+, or CD8+CD57+ T cells (not recorded which) from PBMCs. The receptors were sampled from a human donor with severe aplastic anemia or a healthy control (not recorded which).

The V gene is TRBV20-1, the J gene TRBJ2-7, with D possibly being TRBD2 (7 bases). V was clipped by 5 bases and J by 5 bases, with 19 bases between them. CDR1 is DFQATT and CDR2 is SNEGSKA in the germline V gene (reference sequence). CDR3 length: 14 amino acids. Here the CDR3 reads CSARKGEGPHEQYF. The CDR3 coding sequence is TGCAGTGCTCGCAAGGGGGAGGGCCCTCACGAGCAGTACTTC.

This clonotype has ten or more counts. V usage is TRBV10-3 and J usage is TRBJ2-7, with D possibly matching TRBD2 (7 bases). The CDR3 has 14 residues. The germline V gene has CDR1 ENHRY and CDR2 SYGVKD. V shed 10 bases and J shed 1 base, with 17 bases lying between them. This CDR3 is CATGGRGSSYEQYF. DNA of the CDR3: TGTGCCACGGGGGGCAGGGGAAGTTCCTACGAGCAGTACTTC.

This CDR3 reads CASRYGTSGGPYEQYF. DNA of the CDR3: TGTGCCAGCAGATATGGGACTAGCGGGGGGCCCTACGAGCAGTACTTC. The chain has TRBV5-6 and TRBJ2-7; 15 bases are shared with TRBD2. CDR1 and CDR2 (germline): SGHDT, YYEEEE. J was trimmed by 2 bases and V by 5 bases; bases with no gene match: 5. The CDR3 consists of 16 residues. Together with reference TRBV5-6 and TRBJ2-7, the CDR3 gives the full variable domain: DAGVTQSPTHLIKTRGQQVTLRCSPKSGHDTVSWYQQALGQGPQFIFQYYEEEERQRGNFPDRFSGHQFPNYSSELNVNALLLGDSALYLCASRYGTSGGPYEQYFGPGTRLTVT.

The chain couples TRBV2 to TRBJ1-1; the D gene is possibly TRBD1 (5 bases). V was clipped by 3 bases and J by 3 bases, with 11 bases between them. The germline V gene encodes CDR1 SNHLY and CDR2 FYNNEI. The CDR3 totals 14 residues. DNA for the CDR3: TGTGCCAGCAGTGACAAGGGAGGGGACACTGAAGCTTTCTTT. Its protein product is CASSDKGGDTEAFF.

This chain connects TRBV29-1 to TRBJ1-4; no firm D call. CDR1 SQVTM and CDR2 ANQGSEA come from the germline V gene. The V end was cut by 8 bases, the J end by 5 bases, with 9 bases between. CDR3 length: 11 amino acids. Here the CDR3 reads CSLLKNEKLFF. CDR3 in DNA: TGCAGCCTACTCAAGAATGAAAAACTGTTTTTT.

This chain connects TRBV20-1 to TRBJ2-7; D is unresolved. V lost 3 bases and J lost 0, with 9 bases in between. Germline V gives CDR1 DFQATT, CDR2 SNEGSKA (reference sequence). CDR3 size: 13 residues. CDR3 sequence: CSARFQSSYEQYF. The CDR3 DNA is TGCAGTGCTAGGTTCCAGAGCTCCTACGAGCAGTACTTC.

The J gene is TRBJ2-3, the V gene TRBV2, with 9 nucleotides matching TRBD2. The V gene end was trimmed by 6 bases and the J gene end by 4 bases; junction bases not matched to a gene: 8. Germline V gives CDR1 SNHLY, CDR2 FYNNEI. This CDR3 comprises 15 residues. The CDR3 DNA sequence: TGTGCCAGCAGCTTTTCAGCGGGGGGCCCAGATACGCAGTATTTT. It yields the protein CASSFSAGGPDTQYF.

This rearrangement joins TRBV4-3 to TRBJ2-5, with TRBD2 identical over 8 bases. Trimming removed 8 bases from V and 3 bases from J; junction bases left unmatched: 11. The germline V gene encodes CDR1 LGHNA and CDR2 YSLEER. This CDR3 is 15 amino acids long. As DNA, the CDR3 is TGCGCCAGCGGCCCGGGGGGGTGGGGTGAAGAGACCCAGTACTTC. Protein: CASGPGGWGEETQYF.

The rearrangement joins TRBV12-3 or TRBV12-4 to TRBJ1-1; TRBD1 is a possible D gene (5 bases). V dropped 3 bases and J dropped 0 bases, with 8 bases sitting between them. This CDR3 has 14 residues. CDR3 sequence reads: CASSFGAMNTEAFF. The CDR3 region has the DNA TGTGCCAGCAGTTTCGGGGCGATGAACACTGAAGCTTTCTTT.

The genes are TRBV7-3 and TRBJ1-1, with D hard to call. The CDR3 has 13 amino acids. The germline V gene has CDR1 SGHTA and CDR2 FQGTGA. V dropped 6 bases and J dropped 1 base, with 9 bases sitting between them. The CDR3 spells CASRGGANTEAFF. CDR3 coding DNA: TGTGCCAGCAGGGGCGGCGCGAACACTGAAGCTTTCTTT.

The chain is built from TRBV7-8 and TRBJ2-7, with a tentative D call TRBD1 (6 bases). V was clipped by 3 bases and J by 0 bases, with 12 bases between them. Per germline, CDR1 SGHVS and CDR2 FQNEAQ. The CDR3 totals 15 residues. For the CDR3, the DNA is TGTGCCAGCAGCTTGGGGGCGGGCTACTCCTACGAGCAGTACTTC. It is translated as CASSLGAGYSYEQYF.

V and J are TRBV10-3 and TRBJ2-7; D is undetermined. The ends were cut back, 8 bases at V and 3 bases at J, with 14 bases in the middle. The CDR3 is made up of 13 amino acids. Germline CDR1 and CDR2: ENHRY and SYGVKD. The CDR3 sequence is CAISTGTGYEQYF. The CDR3, as DNA: TGTGCCATCTCCACGGGTACTGGCTACGAGCAGTACTTC.

The gene calls are TRBV19 and TRBJ1-1, with no clear D. This CDR3 is built from 12 residues. The germline V gene has CDR1 LNHDA and CDR2 SQIVND (reference sequence). The germline V and J ends were trimmed by 1 base and 7 bases, with 7 bases remaining between them. In DNA form, the CDR3 reads TGTGCCAGTAGTATAGGAGGGAGTGAAGCTTTCTTT. It codes for CASSIGGSEAFF.

The chain is built from TRBV7-9 and TRBJ2-7; no definite D call. The V gene lost 5 bases and the J gene lost 7 bases, with 9 bases spanning the gap. Germline V lookup: CDR1 SEHNR, CDR2 FQNEAQ (reference sequence). CDR3 size: 11 residues. CDR3 residues: CASSALNEQYF. CDR3 DNA sequence: TGTGCCAGCAGCGCCCTGAATGAGCAGTACTTC.

This clonotype was picked up a small number of times. The rearrangement joins TRBV2 to TRBJ2-7; 7 bases are a match to TRBD1. Germline CDR1 reads SNHLY; CDR2 reads FYNNEI. Trimming took 7 bases from V and 6 from J; bases not matched to a gene: 6. This CDR3 comprises 12 residues. As DNA, the CDR3 is TGTGCCAGCACGAAGACAGGGTTCGAGCAGTACTTC. Residues: CASTKTGFEQYF.

The chain combines TRBV9 with TRBJ2-5, with 7 nucleotides matching TRBD2. Germline V gene sequence: CDR1 SGDLS, CDR2 YYNGEE. J was trimmed by 9 bases and V by 4 bases; bases with no gene match: 3. The CDR3 has 11 amino acids. CDR3 DNA sequence: TGTGCCAGCAGCTCTGGGGGGGCCCAGTACTTC. This gives the protein CASSSGGAQYF. Variable domain in full (rest from reference TRBV9 and TRBJ2-5): DSGVTQTPKHLITATGQRVTLRCSPRSGDLSVYWYQQSLDQGLQFLIQYYNGEERAKGNILERFSAQQFPDLHSELNLSSLELGDSALYFCASSSGGAQYFGPGTRLLVL.

This sequence joins TRBV24-1 and TRBJ1-5, with D perhaps matching TRBD1 (5 bases). V lost 2 bases and J 9 bases, leaving 16 bases between the germline ends. The CDR3 runs to 15 residues. Germline-derived CDR1 and CDR2 are KGHDR and SFDVKD. Written as DNA, the CDR3 is TGTGCCACCAGTGATTCCAGTGGGGGTTCAGGGCCCCAGCATTTT. Its translation: CATSDSSGGSGPQHF.

This CDR3 is CASSPGTGRHTEAFF. CDR3 DNA sequence: TGTGCCAGCAGCCCCGGGACAGGGAGGCACACTGAAGCTTTCTTT. The chain carries TRBV7-6 and TRBJ1-1, with 9 bases aligning to TRBD1. The CDR3 length is 15 residues. V lost 5 bases and J lost 3; bases outside the gene matches: 7. Germline V gives CDR1 SGHVS, CDR2 FNYEAQ.

This chain connects TRBV12-3 or TRBV12-4 to TRBJ2-7; TRBD1 matches 9 bases. The CDR3 is made up of 13 amino acids. V lost 7 bases and J lost 5; bases outside the gene matches: 6. In DNA form, the CDR3 reads TGTGCCAGCAACGGACAGGGGATCCACGAGCAGTACTTC. Protein sequence: CASNGQGIHEQYF.

This chain connects TRBV19 to TRBJ1-5; D is undetermined. The CDR3 is 15 residues long. The ends were cut back, 7 bases at V and 6 bases at J, with 19 bases in the middle. The germline gives CDR1 LNHDA, CDR2 SQIVND (reference sequence). CDR3 residues: CASTIAAGDGQPQHF. CDR3 nucleotide sequence: TGTGCCAGTACCATCGCGGCGGGAGATGGTCAGCCCCAGCATTTT.